This TCR beta chain was profiled in a study of CD8 T cells in ankylosing spondylitis. General study points: A TCR beta motif made of fewer than ten highly homologous variants seemed typical of ankylosing spondylitis blood.

A few counts support this clonotype. Its specificity is unknown. For TCR beta, libraries came from quantitative 5'-RACE with molecular barcodes. TCRdb re-derived calls from the 5' RACE reads in MiXCR, one entry per CDR3 protein. The repertoire holds about 340,000 distinct CDR3 sequences, with 8% as singletons. The CDR3 spans 11 residues. Germline values: CDR1 DFQATT, CDR2 SNEGSKA (reference sequence). Deletions cut 3 bases from V and 4 bases from J, with 5 bases between. This rearrangement joins TRBV20-1 to TRBJ2-3; the D is unclear. Input material: blood, either unsorted or a sorted T cell fraction (not recorded which). The origin of this receptor is a male donor with ankylosing spondylitis. The CDR3 spells CSARIADTQYF. The CDR3 DNA reads as TGCAGTGCTAGGATCGCAGATACGCAGTATTTT.